The 27 T cell receptor beta chains given below trace back to one sample, sequenced in a study of T cell clonotyping in hematopoietic cell transplantation. Produced via immunoSEQ multiplex PCR; TCRdb's table is partial and in-frame only. Of approximately 46,000 clones in the sample, approximately 90% were seen once. Time point noted: recipient sample about 28 days before transplant, after cytoreduction. This specimen was peripheral blood mononuclear cells, taken before stem cell transplant. These TCRs come from a man aged 60 to 75 with biphenotypic leukemia. Some clones in this sample may be carry-over from other donors' samples.

V gene TRBV28 combines with J gene TRBJ1-4, with D perhaps TRBD1 (6 bases). The V gene lost 6 bases and the J gene lost 0 bases, with 11 bases spanning the gap. Germline V CDR1 and CDR2: MDHEN, SYDVKM. The CDR3 length is 15 residues. DNA for the CDR3: TGTGCCAGCAGAACACAGGGTCCAACTAATGAAAAACTGTTTTTT. Its protein product is CASRTQGPTNEKLFF.

This chain links TRBV7-9 with TRBJ2-7; TRBD1 or TRBD2 may be the D gene (5 bases each). CDR3 length: 14 amino acids. Germline-derived CDR1 and CDR2 are SEHNR and FQNEAQ (reference sequence). V was cut by 1 base and J by 3 bases, with 10 bases left in between. The CDR3 sequence: CASSLGGPGYEQYF. CDR3 DNA: TGTGCCAGCAGCTTAGGGGGACCCGGCTACGAGCAGTACTTC. The entire variable domain, with the rest obtained from reference TRBV7-9 and TRBJ2-7, is as follows: DTGVSQNPRHKITKRGQNVTFRCDPISEHNRLYWYRQTLGQGPEFLTYFQNEAQLEKSRLLSDRFSAERPKGSFSTLEIQRTEQGDSAMYLCASSLGGPGYEQYFGPGTRLTVT.

This clone was picked up a small number of times. The chain is built from TRBV6-1 and TRBJ2-7; no definite D call. Trimming removed 0 bases at V and 0 bases at J, with 9 bases between. The CDR3 runs 15 residues. CDR1 and CDR2 (germline): MNHNS, SASEGT. This CDR3 is CASSEALDGSYEQYF. As DNA, the CDR3 is TGTGCCAGCAGTGAAGCTCTCGACGGCTCCTACGAGCAGTACTTC.

This clone was observed once. The chain carries TRBV7-2 and TRBJ2-7; possible D gene TRBD1, 5 bases. The germline V gene encodes CDR1 SGHTA and CDR2 FQGNSA. The CDR3 is 13 residues long. Trimming cost V 5 bases and J 0 bases, with 8 bases left between them. The CDR3 coding sequence is TGTGCCAGCAGCGCGACAGTCTCCTACGAGCAGTACTTC. This sequence encodes CASSATVSYEQYF.

The rearrangement links TRBV11-1 to TRBJ2-2; 8 bases are a match to TRBD1. Germline V CDR1 and CDR2: SGHAT, FQDESV (reference sequence). The length of the CDR3 is 16 residues. With V trimmed by 4 bases and J by 7 bases, 11 bases remained unmatched. CDR3 bases: TGTGCCAGCAGCTCCGAGGGTACGACAGGGGACGGGGAGCTGTTTTTT. Its protein is CASSSEGTTGDGELFF.

This chain connects TRBV14 to TRBJ1-2; 7 nucleotides line up with TRBD1. The CDR3 loop spans 15 amino acids. The germline V gene has CDR1 SGHDN and CDR2 FVKESK. Trimming at V came to 2 bases and at J to 6 bases, leaving 9 bases not matched to a gene. The CDR3 DNA follows: TGTGCCAGCAGCCAACTTCGGGGACAGATTCATGGCTACACCTTC. Residues: CASSQLRGQIHGYTF. Looking up the rest from reference TRBV14 and TRBJ1-2 gives the full variable domain: EAGVTQFPSHSVIEKGQTVTLRCDPISGHDNLYWYRRVMGKEIKFLLHFVKESKQDESGMPNNRFLAERTGGTYSTLKVQPAELEDSGVYFCASSQLRGQIHGYTFGSGTRLTVV.

This sequence joins TRBV11-1 and TRBJ2-1, with TRBD2 matching 11 bases. The CDR3 has 13 amino acids. The V segment lost 5 bases and the J segment 15 bases; nucleotides outside the gene matches: 9. In germline, CDR1 is SGHAT, CDR2 FQDESV (reference sequence). This CDR3 reads CASSTQPGTSGFF. The CDR3, as DNA: TGTGCCAGCAGCACACAACCCGGGACTAGCGGGTTCTTC.

The chain joins TRBV5-4 to TRBJ1-2; D gene unclear. V lost 0 bases, J lost 0 bases, and 6 bases lay in between. CDR1 and CDR2 from the germline V gene are SGHNT and YYREEE (reference sequence). The CDR3 consists of 14 residues. CDR3 DNA: TGTGCCAGCAGCTTGGACGGGGCTAACTATGGCTACACCTTC. This translates into CASSLDGANYGYTF.

The rearrangement joins TRBV9 to TRBJ2-1; D is unclear. This CDR3 region has 15 residues. Trimming left V 1 base short and J 5 bases short, with 13 bases between. CDR1 is SGDLS, CDR2 YYNGEE, per germline. DNA of the CDR3: TGTGCCAGCAGCGTATACGGCGGACCAAACAATGAGCAGTTCTTC. Translating it yields CASSVYGGPNNEQFF.

The rearrangement links TRBV27 to TRBJ1-4; 10 bases fit TRBD1. Germline loops: CDR1 MNHEY, CDR2 SMNVEV (reference sequence). This CDR3 spans 14 amino acids. Trimming at V came to 3 bases and at J to 11 bases, leaving 6 bases not matched to a gene. Here the CDR3 reads CASSLNGQGEKLFF. DNA for the CDR3: TGTGCCAGCAGTTTGAATGGACAGGGGGAGAAACTGTTTTTT.

This clone was detected a few times. The chain is built from TRBV2 and TRBJ2-7; 12 bases align to TRBD2. Germline V gene data show CDR1 as SNHLY and CDR2 as FYNNEI. The CDR3 spans 17 residues. The junction had 8 bases not matched to a gene; V was cut back by 2 bases and J by 3 bases. The CDR3 DNA is TGTGCCAGCAGTGAATCTTGGACTAGCGGGATAAGCTACGAGCAGTACTTC. Its translation is CASSESWTSGISYEQYF.

V usage is TRBV2 and J usage is TRBJ2-2; 10 bases are a match to TRBD1. Germline assignment: CDR1 SNHLY and CDR2 FYNNEI. The CDR3 is 14 amino acids. J lost 8 bases, V lost 3 bases, and 3 bases had no gene match. The CDR3 DNA reads as TGTGCCAGCAGTGATGGGACAGGGGTTGGGGAGCTGTTTTTT. Residues: CASSDGTGVGELFF.

This clone is medium-sized (0.01 to 0.1%) in the sample. V gene TRBV5-5 combines with J gene TRBJ1-1, with no clear D. V shed 3 bases and J shed 1 base, with 7 bases lying between them. The germline V gene encodes CDR1 SGHKS and CDR2 YYEKEE (reference sequence). This CDR3 comprises 13 residues. CDR3 sequence reads: CASSYIENTEAFF. CDR3 nucleotides: TGTGCCAGCAGCTACATAGAGAACACTGAAGCTTTCTTT.

This sequence joins TRBV5-1 and TRBJ2-1; unclear D gene. V was trimmed by 2 bases and J by 0 bases, leaving 9 bases between them. The CDR3 consists of 15 residues. The V gene's germline CDR1 is SGHRS and CDR2 YFSETQ. CDR3 loop: CASSFSSDSYNEQFF. CDR3 DNA sequence: TGCGCCAGCAGCTTTTCATCTGACTCCTACAATGAGCAGTTCTTC.

V and J are TRBV28 and TRBJ1-3; no reliable D call. The CDR3 consists of 15 residues. Deletions cut 2 bases from V and 0 bases from J, with 8 bases between. The germline gives CDR1 MDHEN, CDR2 SYDVKM. CDR3 amino acids: CASSLLANSGNTIYF. The CDR3, as DNA: TGTGCCAGCAGTTTACTGGCCAACTCTGGAAACACCATATATTTT.

The chain uses TRBV6-1 and TRBJ2-7; the D is unclear. Per germline, CDR1 MNHNS and CDR2 SASEGT. The V and J ends lost 1 base and 2 bases respectively, with 6 bases between them. CDR3 size: 13 residues. For the CDR3, the DNA is TGTGCCAGCAGTGAAGTAGGGACCTACGAGCAGTACTTC. Protein product: CASSEVGTYEQYF.

There are a few counts of this clone. V usage is TRBV30 and J usage is TRBJ2-7; TRBD1 matches 9 bases. Germline V gene data show CDR1 as GTSNPN and CDR2 as SVGIG (reference sequence). The CDR3 length is 14 residues. Trimming cost V 2 bases and J 3 bases; bases outside gene matches: 5. CDR3 nucleotides: TGTGCCTGGAGTTACGGGACAGGGAACTACGAGCAGTACTTC. Encoded protein: CAWSYGTGNYEQYF. The entire variable domain, with the rest obtained from reference TRBV30 and TRBJ2-7, is as follows: SQTIHQWPATLVQPVGSPLSLECTVEGTSNPNLYWYRQAAGRGLQLLFYSVGIGQISSEVPQNLSASRPQDRQFILSSKKLLLSDSGFYLCAWSYGTGNYEQYFGPGTRLTVT.

The J gene is TRBJ2-7, the V gene TRBV2; possibly TRBD1 or TRBD2 for D (7 bases each). With 8 bases removed from V and 2 bases from J, the gap between germline ends came to 16 bases. This CDR3 spans 14 amino acids. Germline-derived CDR1 and CDR2 are SNHLY and FYNNEI. CDR3 nucleotide sequence: TGTGCCAGCTCCAGGGGGACTACCACCTACGAGCAGTACTTC. Encoded protein: CASSRGTTTYEQYF.

The chain joins TRBV5-6 to TRBJ2-7; TRBD2 agrees at 7 bases. Germline assignment: CDR1 SGHDT and CDR2 YYEEEE. The CDR3 runs to 14 residues. J lost 2 bases, V lost 4 bases, and 6 bases had no gene match. As DNA, the CDR3 is TGTGCCAGCAGCAATAGCGGGCAAACCTACGAGCAGTACTTC. Translation: CASSNSGQTYEQYF.

This clone was seen more than once but under ten times. V usage is TRBV19 and J usage is TRBJ1-2; D unresolved. This CDR3 has 14 amino acids. Germline-derived CDR1 and CDR2 are LNHDA and SQIVND (reference sequence). The V gene lost 1 base and the J gene lost 1 base, with 7 bases spanning the gap. This CDR3 reads CASSIATFNYGYTF. CDR3 DNA sequence: TGTGCCAGTAGTATAGCAACGTTTAACTATGGCTACACCTTC.

The V and J genes are TRBV28 and TRBJ1-5, with a weak D call TRBD1 (6 bases). Germline CDR1 MDHEN, CDR2 SYDVKM. This CDR3 region has 15 residues. V shed 1 base and J shed 6 bases, with 13 bases lying between them. Here the CDR3 reads CASSLSGRGRQPQHF. The CDR3 DNA sequence: TGTGCCAGCAGTTTATCGGGACGGGGGCGTCAGCCCCAGCATTTT. The full variable domain, its missing parts supplied by reference TRBV28 and TRBJ1-5, is DVKVTQSSRYLVKRTGEKVFLECVQDMDHENMFWYRQDPGLGLRLIYFSYDVKMKEKGDIPEGYSVSREKKERFSLILESASTNQTSMYLCASSLSGRGRQPQHFGDGTRLSIL.

This chain uses TRBV11-2 with TRBJ2-7, with unresolved D. The V end was cut by 0 bases, the J end by 4 bases, with 13 bases between. CDR1 SGHAT and CDR2 FQNNGV come from the germline V gene. The CDR3 sequence is 15 residues long. The DNA of the CDR3 is TGTGCCAGCAGCTTAGATGTAACAGCTCAGTACGAGCAGTACTTC. Its protein is CASSLDVTAQYEQYF. Full variable domain (outside the CDR3, taken from reference TRBV11-2 and TRBJ2-7): EAGVAQSPRYKIIEKRQSVAFWCNPISGHATLYWYQQILGQGPKLLIQFQNNGVVDDSQLPKDRFSAERLKGVDSTLKIQPAKLEDSAVYLCASSLDVTAQYEQYFGPGTRLTVT.

The V and J genes are TRBV9 and TRBJ2-3; 15 bases map to TRBD2. The ends lost 4 bases at V and 1 base at J; junction bases unmatched: 13. There are 20 residues in the CDR3. Germline assignment: CDR1 SGDLS and CDR2 YYNGEE. DNA for the CDR3: TGTGCCAGCAGCCCCCGTGGACTAGCGGGGGGGAGTAGGGGCACAGATACGCAGTATTTT. As protein: CASSPRGLAGGSRGTDTQYF.

V and J are TRBV30 and TRBJ2-1; 11 nucleotides agree with TRBD1. Germline V gene data show CDR1 as GTSNPN and CDR2 as SVGIG (reference sequence). V trimming: 0 bases; J trimming: 8 bases; junction bases outside the gene matches: 9. The CDR3 runs 16 residues. CDR3 DNA: TGTGCCTGGAGTGTTATCGGGACAGGGGGTTTCGATGAGCAGTTCTTC. Its translation is CAWSVIGTGGFDEQFF.

This clone showed up just once. The chain couples TRBV5-6 to TRBJ1-2, with 9 positions matching TRBD1. The trim removed 4 bases at V and 2 bases at J, leaving 12 bases unmatched. Germline CDR1 is SGHDT and CDR2 is YYEEEE. This CDR3 is built from 17 residues. DNA of the CDR3: TGTGCCAGCAGCCCCCGGGGGTTGGGACAGGGAAACTATGGCTACACCTTC. It is translated as CASSPRGLGQGNYGYTF.

The V gene is TRBV13, the J gene TRBJ1-1, with a weak D call TRBD1 (6 bases). This CDR3 contains 17 residues. The V gene's germline CDR1 is PRHDT and CDR2 FYEKMQ (reference sequence). V was trimmed by 6 bases and J by 2 bases, leaving 22 bases between them. The DNA for the CDR3 is TGTGCCAGCAGGCTCGGGATCTCCAGGGGCTTTAACACTGAAGCTTTCTTT. Its protein is CASRLGISRGFNTEAFF.

The gene calls are TRBV11-2 and TRBJ2-3; 14 bases are shared with TRBD2. The J segment lost 4 bases and the V segment lost 5 bases, leaving 8 bases of the junction unmatched. Germline CDR1 SGHAT, CDR2 FQNNGV. The CDR3 is made up of 17 amino acids. CDR3 bases: TGTGCCAGCAGCCCATGGGGACTAGCGGGAGTGGCAGATACGCAGTATTTT. Its translation is CASSPWGLAGVADTQYF.